The present entry profiles one TCR beta chain with its context. The sample is drawn from a study of cytomegalovirus exposure and HLA in healthy donors. PCR used 60 Vbeta primers and 13 Jbeta primers. Some clones are missing from TCRdb's copy, which holds only in-frame ones; the method was immunoSEQ multiplex PCR. The sample contains some 90,000 clones, under 90% of which appear only once. The germline V gene encodes CDR1 MNHNY and CDR2 SVGAGI (reference sequence). V dropped 8 bases and J dropped 7 bases, with 8 bases sitting between them. The CDR3 spans 10 residues. The chain couples TRBV6-6 to TRBJ1-2; D is undetermined. This clonotype originated in a man between 45 and 60 years old in good health and CMV-seronegative. Sequences were obtained from PBMCs. The CDR3 DNA reads TGTGCCAGCGCGGAGCGTGGCTACACCTTC. Translated: CASAERGYTF.